These 20 T cell receptor beta chains share one sample of origin, sequenced in a study of response to subunit inactivated influenza vaccine. TCRdb re-analysed the RT-PCR reads in MiXCR, keeping a single row per CDR3 protein. The table records some 480,000 distinct CDR3 sequences, roughly 9.7% of them present only once. This specimen consisted of PBMCs from blood, obtained 35 to 45 days after vaccination. These receptors were taken from a man aged 45-60 years who received an inactivated influenza vaccine.

The chain has TRBV7-2 and TRBJ1-2; D is ambiguous. Deletions cut 5 bases from V and 0 bases from J, with 16 bases between. Germline CDR1 SGHTA, CDR2 FQGNSA. The CDR3 is 16 amino acids. In DNA form, the CDR3 reads TGTGCCAGCAGCCTAATCGGAGGGAAAGCTAACTATGGCTACACCTTC. This encodes CASSLIGGKANYGYTF. Supplemented by reference TRBV7-2 and TRBJ1-2, the full variable domain reads GAGVSQSPSNKVTEKGKDVELRCDPISGHTALYWYRQSLGQGLEFLIYFQGNSAPDKSGLPSDRFSAERTGGSVSTLTIQRTQQEDSAVYLCASSLIGGKANYGYTFGSGTRLTVV.

The chain uses TRBV4-3 and TRBJ2-7, with 7 positions matching TRBD1. The V and J ends lost 3 bases and 4 bases, in that order; junction bases with no gene match: 12. The CDR3 sequence is 16 residues long. Germline CDR1 reads LGHNA; CDR2 reads YSLEER. The CDR3 DNA is TGCGCCAGCAGCCAGGAGACAGGGTTTCTCGGGTACGAGCAGTACTTC. Its translation is CASSQETGFLGYEQYF.

The V call is TRBV5-1, the J call TRBJ2-5; 13 nucleotides line up with TRBD2. The CDR3 is 15 amino acids. V lost 3 bases to trimming and J lost 2 bases; unmatched junction nucleotides: 1. Germline V gene lookup returns CDR1 SGHRS and CDR2 YFSETQ. CDR3 region: CASSSTSGGQETQYF. CDR3 in DNA: TGCGCCAGCAGCTCGACTAGCGGGGGGCAAGAGACCCAGTACTTC. The whole variable domain, filled in from reference TRBV5-1 and TRBJ2-5, reads KAGVTQTPRYLIKTRGQQVTLSCSPISGHRSVSWYQQTPGQGLQFLFEYFSETQRNKGNFPGRFSGRQFSNSRSEMNVSTLELGDSALYLCASSSTSGGQETQYFGPGTRLLVL.

A few counts support this clonotype. V usage is TRBV6-5 and J usage is TRBJ2-7, with D tentatively TRBD2 (7 bases). The germline V gene encodes CDR1 MNHEY and CDR2 SVGAGI. Trimming left V 0 bases short and J 2 bases short, with 8 bases between. This CDR3 has 14 amino acids. The CDR3 sequence: CASSYSRGPYEQYF. CDR3 nucleotide sequence: TGTGCCAGCAGTTACTCGCGGGGGCCCTACGAGCAGTACTTC.

This clonotype turned up a few times. V usage is TRBV7-3 and J usage is TRBJ2-1; either TRBD1 or TRBD2 may supply D (5 bases each). This CDR3 region has 15 residues. V shed 5 bases and J shed 4 bases, with 15 bases lying between them. The germline V gene has CDR1 SGHTA and CDR2 FQGTGA. The CDR3 DNA is TGTGCCAGCAGCGCCTACGGGACGGGGTACAATGAGCAGTTCTTC. Protein product: CASSAYGTGYNEQFF. The whole variable domain, remainder taken from reference TRBV7-3 and TRBJ2-1, is GAGVSQTPSNKVTEKGKYVELRCDPISGHTALYWYRQSLGQGPEFLIYFQGTGAADDSGLPNDRFFAVRPEGSVSTLKIQRTERGDSAVYLCASSAYGTGYNEQFFGPGTRLTVL.

J is TRBJ2-5 and V is TRBV3-1; D ambiguous. Trimming left V 3 bases short and J 5 bases short, with 19 bases between. CDR3 length: 16 amino acids. Germline V gene data show CDR1 as LGHDT and CDR2 as YNNKEL (reference sequence). The CDR3 DNA is TGTGCCAGCAGCCACTTGCCGGGTGACGACCGGGAGACCCAGTACTTC. Translated, it gives CASSHLPGDDRETQYF.

This chain uses TRBV3-1 with TRBJ2-1, with 10 bases that match TRBD2. V gave up 3 bases and J gave up 6 bases; unmatched junction bases: 8. The germline V gene has CDR1 LGHDT and CDR2 YNNKEL (reference sequence). The CDR3 loop spans 16 amino acids. This CDR3 is CASSHPAGGPGNEQFF. CDR3 nucleotides: TGTGCCAGCAGCCACCCAGCGGGAGGGCCGGGCAATGAGCAGTTCTTC.

This clonotype was seen at least ten times. The V call is TRBV7-2, the J call TRBJ2-3; 9 nucleotides align to TRBD2. V dropped 5 bases and J dropped 5; count of bases not matched to a gene: 8. In germline, CDR1 is SGHTA, CDR2 FQGNSA. This CDR3 contains 15 residues. The CDR3 bases are TGTGCCAGCAGCAGATCTAGCGGGATAATAGATACGCAGTATTTT. Its translation is CASSRSSGIIDTQYF.

This clonotype occurred many times. The J gene is TRBJ2-7, the V gene TRBV20-1; possibly TRBD2 for D (5 bases). The germline V gene has CDR1 DFQATT and CDR2 SNEGSKA (reference sequence). The CDR3 sequence is 13 residues long. V was clipped by 3 bases and J by 3 bases, with 12 bases between them. The CDR3 nucleotides read TGCAGTGCTAGGGGGAGTTCCCACTACGAGCAGTACTTC. It is translated as CSARGSSHYEQYF.

The gene calls are TRBV6-2 or TRBV6-3 and TRBJ2-1; TRBD1 agrees at 12 bases. CDR3 length: 17 residues. CDR1 and CDR2 from the germline V gene are MNHEY and SVGEGT. V lost 2 bases, J lost 5 bases, and 7 bases stayed unmatched. CDR3 DNA sequence: TGTGCCAGCAGTTACCGCCCGGGACAGGGGGCTCACAATGAGCAGTTCTTC. Amino acids: CASSYRPGQGAHNEQFF.

In this sample, this clonotype turned up a few times. V usage is TRBV20-1 and J usage is TRBJ2-3; D might be TRBD2 (5 bases). Trimming took off 4 bases at V and 6 bases at J, with 11 bases between the two ends. Germline values: CDR1 DFQATT, CDR2 SNEGSKA (reference sequence). There are 12 residues in the CDR3. The DNA of the CDR3 is TGCAGTGCTAAGCGTGGGGAGGATACGCAGTATTTT. It yields the protein CSAKRGEDTQYF.

This clonotype was counted at least ten times. V usage is TRBV4-1 and J usage is TRBJ2-3; TRBD2 agrees at 8 bases. J was trimmed by 8 bases and V by 4 bases; bases with no gene match: 17. Per the germline V gene, CDR1 is MGHRA and CDR2 is YSYEKL. CDR3 length: 17 residues. The CDR3 coding sequence is TGCGCCAGCAGCCTCGTACGACCCGGGAGGGAAGGAGGTACGCAGTATTTT. Amino acids: CASSLVRPGREGGTQYF.

This clonotype has only a few counts. The chain has TRBV19 and TRBJ2-7; D perhaps matches TRBD2 (5 bases). This CDR3 has 15 residues. CDR1 and CDR2 from the germline V gene are LNHDA and SQIVND (reference sequence). The V end was cut by 1 base, the J end by 2 bases, with 12 bases between. The CDR3 coding sequence is TGTGCCAGTAGTATAGTAGAGGGAATAGCCTACGAGCAGTACTTC. Protein product: CASSIVEGIAYEQYF.

This clonotype was counted a few times. The DNA for the CDR3 is TGTGCCAGCAGCCACGGGACTAGCGGGCTCTACAATGAGCAGTTCTTC. Its translation: CASSHGTSGLYNEQFF. The V call is TRBV7-3, the J call TRBJ2-1; the match to TRBD2 covers 12 bases. CDR1 and CDR2 (germline): SGHTA, FQGTGA. CDR3 length: 16 residues. Trimming took 5 bases from V and 3 from J; bases not matched to a gene: 5.

The V and J genes are TRBV13 and TRBJ2-5; 7 bases line up with TRBD2. This CDR3 has 16 residues. Trimming took 1 base from V and 4 from J; bases not matched to a gene: 9. From germline, CDR1 is PRHDT and CDR2 FYEKMQ (reference sequence). CDR3 nucleotides: TGTGCCAGCAGCTTAGAAGCGGGGAGGGCTTTAGAGACCCAGTACTTC. It translates to CASSLEAGRALETQYF.

The CDR3 here is CATIRDKGSYEQYF. The CDR3, as DNA: TGTGCCACCATCCGGGACAAAGGTTCCTACGAGCAGTACTTC. The chain employs TRBV6-1 and TRBJ2-7, with a weak D call TRBD1 (6 bases). V was pared by 10 bases and J by 1 base, with 17 bases between. This CDR3 is built from 14 residues. Germline lookup yields CDR1 MNHNS and CDR2 SASEGT.

The gene calls are TRBV7-2 and TRBJ1-1; D may be TRBD1 (5 bases). Germline CDR1 SGHTA, CDR2 FQGNSA. The V gene lost 5 bases and the J gene lost 11 bases, with 18 bases spanning the gap. The CDR3 totals 13 residues. The CDR3 is CASSPGTGGRAFF. DNA for the CDR3: TGTGCCAGCAGCCCTGGGACGGGGGGACGGGCTTTCTTT.

This clonotype occurred a few times. This sequence joins TRBV12-3 or TRBV12-4 and TRBJ2-1, with TRBD1 matching 9 bases. CDR3 length: 15 amino acids. J gave up 5 bases and V 6 bases, and 8 bases lay outside the gene matches. CDR3 bases: TGTGCCAGCAGCCCAAGACAGGGGGGTCACAATGAGCAGTTCTTC. It translates to CASSPRQGGHNEQFF.

This clonotype has ten or more counts. The chain couples TRBV24-1 to TRBJ2-7, with no clear D. The CDR3 length is 12 residues. Trimming took off 3 bases at V and 6 bases at J, with 8 bases between the two ends. Looked up from germline, CDR1 is KGHDR and CDR2 is SFDVKD. CDR3 sequence reads: CATSDKSSEQYF. As DNA, the CDR3 is TGTGCCACCAGTGATAAAAGTAGCGAGCAGTACTTC.

This sequence joins TRBV28 and TRBJ2-1; 12 bases agree with TRBD2. The CDR3 has 18 amino acids. CDR1 and CDR2 (germline): MDHEN, SYDVKM. The V gene end was trimmed by 3 bases and the J gene end by 0 bases; junction bases not matched to a gene: 6. The CDR3 DNA reads as TGTGCCAGCAGTTTCCCACTAGCGGGGGGTACCTCCTACAATGAGCAGTTCTTC. It specifies CASSFPLAGGTSYNEQFF.